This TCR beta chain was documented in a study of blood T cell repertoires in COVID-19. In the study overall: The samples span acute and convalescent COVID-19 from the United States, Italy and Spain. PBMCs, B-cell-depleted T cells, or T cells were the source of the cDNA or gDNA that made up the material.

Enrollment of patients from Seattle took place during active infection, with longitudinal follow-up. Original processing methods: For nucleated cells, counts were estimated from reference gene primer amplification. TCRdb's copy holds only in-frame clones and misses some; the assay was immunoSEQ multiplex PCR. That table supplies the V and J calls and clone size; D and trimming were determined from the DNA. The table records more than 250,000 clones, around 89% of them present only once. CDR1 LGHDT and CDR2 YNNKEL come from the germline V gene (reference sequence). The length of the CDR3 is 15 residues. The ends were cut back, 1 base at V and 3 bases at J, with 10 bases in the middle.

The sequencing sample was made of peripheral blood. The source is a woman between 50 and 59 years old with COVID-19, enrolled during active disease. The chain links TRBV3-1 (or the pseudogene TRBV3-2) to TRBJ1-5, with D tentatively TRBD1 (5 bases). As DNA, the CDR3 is TGTGCCAGCAGCCAAGTTCGACAGAACAATCAGCCCCAGCATTTT. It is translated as CASSQVRQNNQPQHF.